This note documents a single T cell receptor (beta chain) sequence. This entry is derived from a study of OX40 agonist ivuxolimab in advanced cancers. On the study more broadly: Patients got intravenous ivuxolimab at 0.01 to 10 mg/kg every 2 weeks. Prior anti-PD-1, anti-PD-L1 or anti-CTLA-4 therapy did not bar entry, and roughly 40% had some. Of the patients, three showed partial responses, one with hepatocellular carcinoma and two with cutaneous melanoma.

Sequenced by immunoSEQ multiplex PCR; TCRdb stores in-frame clones only, minus some. This sample yields about 79,000 clones, of which 80% to 95% are seen a single time; roughly 0.32% belongs to the top ten. Germline values: CDR1 SEHNR, CDR2 FQNEAQ (reference sequence). The trim removed 3 bases at V and 11 bases at J, leaving 3 bases unmatched. The CDR3 sequence is 12 residues long. The specimen comprised CD4+ or CD8+ T cells sorted from blood, sampled in a trial of the OX40 agonist ivuxolimab. This chain uses TRBV7-9 with TRBJ2-3, with 9 nucleotides matching TRBD2. The sequence was collected from an adult with an advanced solid tumor such as melanoma, head and neck, liver or kidney cancer. CDR3 sequence (DNA): TGTGCCAGCAGCTTTAGCGGGGGTTGGCAGTATTTT. Its protein product is CASSFSGGWQYF.